This T cell receptor (beta chain) was recorded in a study of T cells in Graves' hyperthyroidism and ophthalmopathy (dated by TCRdb to between 2018 and 2021). In terms of the full investigation: Peripheral blood was sampled at the time of initial diagnosis, prior to any treatment. To identify distinguishing TCR V-J signatures, a discovery cohort of around 100 patients was used, comprising fewer than 45 with Graves' ophthalmopathy and 57 with stable Graves' hyperthyroidism. Prospective prediction of ophthalmopathy was tested in an independent validation cohort of fewer than 20 hyperthyroidism patients and some 17 patients who later progressed to ophthalmopathy. The 95 to 100 discovery patients were randomly divided into training and test sets at a 7:3 ratio. In addition, the study compared T-cell repertoires in thyroid tissue and in blood from a handful of Graves' hyperthyroidism patients. Once sampling was done, hyperthyroidism patients were given methimazole at a starting dose of 30 mg daily, whereas ophthalmopathy patients were given high-dose intravenous methylprednisolone. According to the paper, TCR Vbeta CDR3 sequencing was carried out on over 130 peripheral blood samples, which came from approximately 41 ophthalmopathy, 75 or so hyperthyroidism and about 17 progressor patients. The paper's findings and limits, for the study overall: Blood samples also contained most of the expanded thyroid clonotypes (frequency above 0.001), which suggests that blood repertoires may reflect thyroid immune responses. In cross-validation, a model built on a 13 V-J signature told ophthalmopathy apart from stable hyperthyroidism with about 90% sensitivity and 81% to 82% specificity, and in testing the same model reached 80%/75%. During validation, the model predicted progression to ophthalmopathy a median of roughly six months ahead of onset, with almost 71% sensitivity and 72.22% specificity. Sample size was not statistically predetermined, and blinding of investigators to group allocation was not performed.

Ophthalmopathy patients had moderately to severely active disease, with a Clinical Activity Score of 3 or more, a NOSPECS grade of 4 or more, and a disease duration of less than 3 months. Exclusion was applied to patients with uncontrolled infections, other autoimmune diseases, pregnancy or lactation. Diagnoses relied on clinical symptoms, serum thyroxine and TRAb, thyroid ultrasound and orbital computed tomography. Ficoll-Paque density gradient centrifugation was used to isolate PBMCs from about 10 ml of fresh peripheral blood. Total RNA was extracted using Trizol reagent, and RNA quality was assessed on an Agilent 2100 Bioanalyzer. TCR beta CDR3 regions were amplified from RNA transcripts. The first round of RT-PCR for the TCR CDR3 was performed with the HTBI primer set and the Qiagen OneStep RT-PCR kit. The libraries were constructed in a second round of multiplex PCR and then size-selected and purified. Libraries were sequenced paired-end with 100 bp reads on an Illumina HiSeq2000. The paper's data handling went like this. Raw data were processed with SOAPnuke, discarding reads with adapters, uncalled bases, mean Phred below 15, or no exact constant-primer or identifier match. High-quality paired reads were merged using COPE v1.2.5, and each unique nucleotide sequence was defined as a clonotype. MiTCR v1.1 was used to align clonotypes to the IMGT TRBV, TRBD and TRBJ reference segments. The analysis included only V-J combinations with a frequency above 0.0001, which together covered approximately 99% of the repertoires. A TCS score was defined as the ratio between F50 (clonal expansion) and ExV (chaos), using BLOSUM62-based TCRdist between CDR3 peptides within each V-J. Welch's t-statistics and random forest reduced roughly 540 V-J features to some 14, which were used in a naive Bayes classifier (R e1071). The raw public reads went through TCRdb reprocessing: fastp at Q25, MiXCR clone calling, in-frame beta chains kept. Rows are combined by CDR3 protein, so each entry shows the most common genes and DNA. The V and J calls, along with clone size, are taken from TCRdb and not from the paper's own processing. In this sample the table shows around 530,000 distinct CDR3 sequences, under 20% of which occur a single time. The top ten clonotypes cover around 17% of the sample.

This clonotype was seen ten or more times. Its antigen remains undetermined. Base qualities are missing; no much larger clone stands one base away. Based on the germline V gene (reference sequence), the CDR1 and CDR2 sequences are DFQATT and SNEGSKA. The junction shows trimming of 0 bases on V and 5 bases on J, plus 10 bases between the germline ends. Inclusive of the bounding cysteine and phenylalanine, the CDR3 is 13 residues long. Just CDR3 DNA is preserved here, 39 bases in frame from base 1. The sequence is built from TRBV20-1 and TRBJ1-1, with no confident D gene call. The sample taken for sequencing was blood. This TCR derives from a woman aged 18-29 years with Graves' ophthalmopathy. CDR3 sequence: CSARDIGNTEAFF. At the DNA level, the sequence is TGCAGTGCTAGAGACATAGGGAATACTGAAGCTTTCTTT.